The 26 T cell receptor beta chains reported below all come from one sample, sequenced in a study of radiation and T cells in renal cell carcinoma. Indicated time point: baseline pretreatment blood. Sample treatment: 15 Gy SBRT to primary tumor, nephrectomy 4 weeks later. Some clones are missing from TCRdb's copy, which holds only in-frame ones; the method was immunoSEQ multiplex PCR. The sample lists about 150,000 clones, 70% to 90% occurring once. The sequencing here drew on blood, taken from a patient whose treatment included radiotherapy and nephrectomy. These receptors were obtained from a woman aged 45-65 years with renal cell carcinoma.

V usage is TRBV6-5 and J usage is TRBJ2-3; TRBD2 might be the D (5 bases). CDR1 is MNHEY and CDR2 is SVGAGI in the germline V gene. This CDR3 region has 14 residues. The V and J ends lost 5 bases and 0 bases respectively, with 9 bases between them. CDR3 loop: CASSPGVSTDTQYF. CDR3 coding DNA: TGTGCCAGCAGTCCCGGGGTCAGCACAGATACGCAGTATTTT.

The CDR3 nucleotides read TGTGCCAGCAGAGAATTGCTAGTTGGAGATACGCAGTATTTT. Amino acids: CASRELLVGDTQYF. This chain uses TRBV6-1 with TRBJ2-3; D remains unclear. The CDR3 consists of 14 residues. CDR1 and CDR2 from the germline V gene are MNHNS and SASEGT. The ends were cut back, 6 bases at V and 5 bases at J, with 15 bases in the middle.

The V gene is TRBV5-1, the J gene TRBJ2-1; 9 bases agree with TRBD1. The CDR3 covers 16 residues. Germline V lookup: CDR1 SGHRS, CDR2 YFSETQ. V trimming: 4 bases; J trimming: 0 bases; junction bases outside the gene matches: 5. CDR3 protein: CASSRDRASSYNEQFF. In nucleotides, the CDR3 is TGCGCCAGCAGCCGGGACAGGGCGAGCTCCTACAATGAGCAGTTCTTC.

The chain has TRBV7-9 and TRBJ1-1; possible D gene TRBD1, 6 bases. V was trimmed by 5 bases and J by 4 bases, leaving 14 bases between them. Per germline, CDR1 SEHNR and CDR2 FQNEAQ (reference sequence). The CDR3 spans 14 residues. CDR3 bases: TGTGCCAGCAGCCCCTCAAGGGGGTTCACTGAAGCTTTCTTT. Its translation is CASSPSRGFTEAFF.

The chain is built from TRBV21-1 and TRBJ1-2. TRBV21-1 is termed a pseudogene. This CDR3 comprises 15 residues. CDR3 sequence: CASSPPWGDTRGYTF. Here the CDR3 DNA reads TGTGCCAGCAGCCCACCCTGGGGAGACACGAGGGGCTACACCTTC.

V and J are TRBV15 and TRBJ2-1; 8 bases fit TRBD1. V shed 3 bases, J shed 7 bases, and the junction held 11 bases outside the gene matches. Germline-derived CDR1 and CDR2 are LNHNV and YYDKDF (reference sequence). The CDR3 length is 16 residues. DNA for the CDR3: TGTGCCACCAGCAGGGAGAGGACAGGGAGTGGGAATGAGCAGTTCTTC. It codes for CATSRERTGSGNEQFF.

This chain joins TRBV6-5 and TRBJ1-1, with D perhaps matching TRBD1 (6 bases). Germline CDR1 is MNHEY and CDR2 is SVGAGI. The length of the CDR3 is 13 residues. Trimming took 8 bases from V and 4 from J, leaving 14 bases between them. DNA for the CDR3: TGTGCCAGCGCCAGGACAGTGGGCACTGAAGCTTTCTTT. Translation gives CASARTVGTEAFF.

The chain links TRBV21-1 to TRBJ1-3. TRBV21-1 is noted as a pseudogene. The CDR3 has 14 residues. The CDR3 nucleotides read TGTGCCAGGGATACGCTACACTCTGGAAACACCATATATTTT. Its protein product is CARDTLHSGNTIYF.

The V call is TRBV25-1, the J call TRBJ2-1; 11 bases match TRBD2. The V gene end was trimmed by 3 bases and the J gene end by 4 bases; junction bases not matched to a gene: 8. Germline CDR1 and CDR2: MGHDK and SYGVNS. CDR3 length: 17 amino acids. The CDR3 region has the DNA TGTGCCAGCAGTGAGGACCGACTAGCGGGGCTTTACAATGAGCAGTTCTTC. The encoded protein is CASSEDRLAGLYNEQFF.

The chain has TRBV2 and TRBJ1-4; 7 bases match TRBD1. The junction had 15 bases not matched to a gene; V was cut back by 6 bases and J by 8 bases. Germline V gene data show CDR1 as SNHLY and CDR2 as FYNNEI. The CDR3 has 16 residues. The CDR3 loop is CASRTDRDRAAEKLFF. CDR3 DNA sequence: TGTGCCAGCAGGACCGACCGAGACAGGGCGGCGGAAAAACTGTTTTTT. The full variable domain, with the rest looked up from reference TRBV2 and TRBJ1-4, is EPEVTQTPSHQVTQMGQEVILRCVPISNHLYFYWYRQILGQKVEFLVSFYNNEISEKSEIFDDQFSVERPDGSNFTLKIRSTKLEDSAMYFCASRTDRDRAAEKLFFGSGTQLSVL.

The rearrangement joins TRBV13 to TRBJ1-1; D perhaps matches TRBD1 (6 bases). The ends were cut back, 4 bases at V and 2 bases at J, with 11 bases in the middle. The CDR3 consists of 14 residues. Germline-derived CDR1 and CDR2 are PRHDT and FYEKMQ (reference sequence). The DNA for the CDR3 is TGTGCCAGCAGCTACCTAGGGGGAAACACTGAAGCTTTCTTT. Translation gives CASSYLGGNTEAFF.

CDR3 bases: TGCGCCAGCAGCTTGGACACAACGGAAGAAAAACTGTTTTTT. This translates into CASSLDTTEEKLFF. This rearrangement joins TRBV5-1 to TRBJ1-4; unclear D gene. Trimming stripped 0 bases from V and 8 bases from J, with 11 bases between. Per germline, CDR1 SGHRS and CDR2 YFSETQ. The CDR3 is 14 amino acids.

V and J are TRBV7-6 and TRBJ2-5; D unresolved. The length of the CDR3 is 11 residues. V lost 5 bases, J lost 2 bases, and 3 bases lay in between. The germline gives CDR1 SGHVS, CDR2 FNYEAQ. The CDR3 here is CASSSQETQYF. For the CDR3, the DNA is TGTGCCAGCAGCAGTCAAGAGACCCAGTACTTC.

The chain uses TRBV19 and TRBJ1-2, with D perhaps matching TRBD1 (5 bases). The CDR3 has 14 amino acids. CDR1 is LNHDA, CDR2 SQIVND, per germline (reference sequence). Trimming pared 10 bases from V and 4 bases from J, leaving 19 bases between. CDR3 in DNA: TGTGCCACACCTCAGCAGGGCGAACCCTATGGCTACACCTTC. Protein product: CATPQQGEPYGYTF.

The chain has TRBV2 and TRBJ1-2; TRBD1 is a possible D gene (6 bases). The CDR3 is made up of 12 amino acids. The germline CDR1 and CDR2 sequences are SNHLY and FYNNEI. V was cut by 2 bases and J by 8 bases, with 9 bases left in between. The DNA of the CDR3 is TGTGCCAGCAGTGAAAACAGGGAAGGCTACACCTTC. It encodes CASSENREGYTF.

This clone is a singleton in its sample. The gene calls are TRBV19 and TRBJ2-3; D tentatively fits TRBD1 or TRBD2 (5 bases each). V gave up 6 bases and J gave up 4 bases, with 26 bases separating them. CDR1 and CDR2 (germline): LNHDA, SQIVND (reference sequence). This CDR3 contains 18 residues. CDR3 region: CASRGPLGVQGSADTQYF. In DNA, the CDR3 is TGTGCCAGTAGGGGACCATTGGGGGTTCAGGGTTCGGCAGATACGCAGTATTTT.

The chain is built from TRBV6-1 and TRBJ1-3; tentative D call: TRBD1 (5 bases). CDR1 and CDR2 from the germline V gene are MNHNS and SASEGT. The CDR3 spans 15 residues. Deletions cut 4 bases from V and 6 bases from J, with 16 bases between. The CDR3 loop reads CASSVRGEEENTIYF. The CDR3 nucleotides read TGTGCCAGCAGTGTAAGGGGAGAGGAGGAAAACACCATATATTTT.

The rearrangement links TRBV19 to TRBJ1-1; TRBD1 matches 9 bases. Trimming removed 7 bases from V and 4 bases from J; junction bases left unmatched: 7. This CDR3 is 14 amino acids long. Germline-derived CDR1 and CDR2 are LNHDA and SQIVND (reference sequence). Written as DNA, the CDR3 is TGTGCCAGTACCACACAGGGGGCGCCCACTGAAGCTTTCTTT. As protein: CASTTQGAPTEAFF.

The chain has TRBV5-1 and TRBJ2-1; D is unclear. The CDR3 runs 13 residues. Germline CDR1 reads SGHRS; CDR2 reads YFSETQ. V dropped 3 bases and J dropped 9 bases, with 13 bases sitting between them. This chain's CDR3 is CASSSIGSGEQFF. Here the CDR3 DNA reads TGCGCCAGCAGCTCGATAGGGTCGGGTGAGCAGTTCTTC.

In nucleotides, the CDR3 is TGTGCCAGCAGCCCCGAGGGAGGGTCTTTTTACGAGCAGTACTTC. This gives the protein CASSPEGGSFYEQYF. The chain joins TRBV5-4 to TRBJ2-7; TRBD2 matches at 7 bases. CDR1 and CDR2 from the germline V gene are SGHNT and YYREEE (reference sequence). The trim removed 4 bases at V and 4 bases at J, leaving 11 bases unmatched. The CDR3 is 15 amino acids.

The chain recombines TRBV19 with TRBJ2-1; 9 bases align to TRBD2. There are 16 residues in the CDR3. Germline V gene data show CDR1 as LNHDA and CDR2 as SQIVND (reference sequence). V dropped 3 bases and J dropped 1; count of bases not matched to a gene: 4. Written as DNA, the CDR3 is TGTGCCAGTAGTATCCTAGCGGGGCGTTCCTACAATGAGCAGTTCTTC. It translates to CASSILAGRSYNEQFF.

The rearrangement uses TRBV27 and TRBJ1-4; 10 nucleotides agree with TRBD1. The V gene end was trimmed by 3 bases and the J gene end by 4 bases; junction bases not matched to a gene: 8. Germline V gene data show CDR1 as MNHEY and CDR2 as SMNVEV (reference sequence). The CDR3 runs 17 residues. CDR3: CASSFSGTGAGNEKLFF. The CDR3 DNA reads TGTGCCAGCAGTTTCTCCGGGACAGGGGCGGGTAATGAAAAACTGTTTTTT.

The CDR3 nucleotides read TGTGCCAGCAGTCGTGACAGCTCCTACGAGCAGTACTTC. Its translation is CASSRDSSYEQYF. The genes are TRBV2 and TRBJ2-7, with D possibly matching TRBD1 (5 bases). CDR1 is SNHLY, CDR2 FYNNEI, per germline. CDR3 length: 13 residues. V was trimmed by 5 bases and J by 0 bases, leaving 8 bases between them.

The chain is built from TRBV4-3 and TRBJ2-3, with D uncertain. From germline, CDR1 is LGHNA and CDR2 YSLEER. Trimming cost V 1 base and J 4 bases, with 9 bases left between them. The CDR3 is 14 amino acids. CDR3 region: CASSQGAGPDTQYF. The DNA of the CDR3 is TGCGCCAGCAGCCAAGGCGCAGGCCCAGATACGCAGTATTTT.

The chain carries TRBV4-2 and TRBJ2-3, with TRBD2 matching over 11 bases. CDR1 LGHNA and CDR2 YNFKEQ come from the germline V gene. V dropped 5 bases and J dropped 7; count of bases not matched to a gene: 8. This CDR3 has 15 amino acids. The CDR3 protein is CASSSSGGAQYTQYF. CDR3 sequence (DNA): TGTGCCAGCAGCAGTAGCGGGGGGGCCCAGTATACGCAGTATTTT.

For this clone: Other DNA variants within this sample encode the same CDR3. The chain links TRBV18 to TRBJ1-2; D gene ambiguous. CDR1 is KGHSH, CDR2 LQKENI, per germline. CDR3 size: 13 residues. V dropped 2 bases and J dropped 2 bases, with 6 bases sitting between them. The CDR3 spells CASSPGQNYGYTF. CDR3 DNA sequence: TGTGCCAGCTCACCAGGGCAGAACTATGGCTACACCTTC.